Detailed here is one TCR beta chain. No antigen is known for it. The V and J ends lost 3 bases and 7 bases respectively, with 10 bases between them. The germline V gene has CDR1 LNHDA and CDR2 SQIVND (reference sequence). The CDR3 is made up of 13 amino acids. This record comes from a study of T cell responses to AZD1222 COVID-19 vaccine. Findings and limits, study-wide: Donors were largely white British and mainly female; clonal diversity was possibly underestimated. Baseline antibody screening turned up just six or seven seropositive AZD1222 recipients. Sampling that yielded the repertoires occurred only after the peak T cell response. Rises in breadth and depth of Spike-specific TCRs came after two AZD1222 doses.

Profiled with immunoSEQ multiplex PCR; TCRdb holds only in-frame clones, not every one. Among 110,000 to 150,000 clones listed, 85% to 95% were seen once. The receptor's source is an adult in good health. The J gene is TRBJ2-1, the V gene TRBV19, with D tentatively TRBD2 (5 bases). Sequenced material: peripheral blood, taken on day 0 of AZD1222 vaccination. CDR3 sequence reads: CASSIVSGNEQFF. The CDR3 bases are TGTGCCAGTAGTATTGTTTCGGGAAATGAGCAGTTCTTC.